This is a list of T cell receptor beta chains from one sample in a study of blood T cell repertoires in COVID-19. This table comes from immunoSEQ multiplex PCR, and its TCRdb copy is limited to in-frame clones, with some not included. The sample has around 100,000 clones; 70% to 80% are singletons. Specimen: peripheral blood. These receptors all come from a man aged 65-85 years with active or convalescent COVID-19. Both conserved end residues are part of each CDR3. D genes are given only for firm matches. A clone size is listed for some rows: how often the clone was seen (once, few, many), or a class if it is expanded.

d_call | j_call | v_call | clone_size | cdr3_aa | cdr3_nt
TRBD2 | TRBJ2-5 | TRBV9 | NA | CASSVGASGPEETQYF | TGTGCCAGCAGCGTTGGGGCTAGCGGACCAGAAGAGACCCAGTACTTC
NA | TRBJ1-3 | TRBV5-1 | few | CASSLMGFSGNTIYF | TGCGCCAGCAGCTTGATGGGCTTCTCTGGAAACACCATATATTTT
NA | TRBJ1-2 | TRBV5-5 | NA | CASSLNGNNYGYTF | TGTGCCAGCAGCTTGAACGGGAACAACTATGGCTACACCTTC
NA | TRBJ2-4 | TRBV6-1 | NA | CASSEQGKGAKNIQYF | TGTGCCAGCAGCGAACAGGGAAAGGGAGCCAAAAACATTCAGTACTTC
TRBD2 | TRBJ2-7 | TRBV5-1 | NA | CASRPSLAGDNSYEQYF | TGCGCCAGCAGGCCATCCCTAGCGGGGGACAACTCCTACGAGCAGTACTTC
NA | TRBJ1-1 | TRBV6-1 | few | CASSEAKRAEAFF | TGTGCCAGCAGTGAAGCAAAACGGGCTGAAGCTTTCTTT
NA | TRBJ2-5 | TRBV12-5 | NA | CASGPPFETQYF | TGTGCTAGTGGTCCCCCCTTCGAGACCCAGTACTTC
TRBD1 | TRBJ2-5 | TRBV2 | NA | CASSGPDRNQETQYF | TGTGCCAGCAGTGGACCGGACAGGAATCAAGAGACCCAGTACTTC
TRBD1 | TRBJ1-2 | TRBV28 | NA | CASSRDRLGDYGYTF | TGTGCCAGCAGCAGGGACAGACTGGGTGACTATGGCTACACCTTC
TRBD1 | TRBJ2-7 | TRBV5-5 | NA | CASSLELRGQGSHEQYF | TGTGCCAGCAGCTTGGAACTAAGGGGACAGGGGTCCCACGAGCAGTACTTC
NA | TRBJ2-2 | TRBV3-1/TRBV3-2 | NA | CASSQETTTGELFF | TGTGCCAGCAGCCAAGAGACAACCACCGGGGAGCTGTTTTTT
TRBD2 | TRBJ2-1 | TRBV11-2 | NA | CASSRAGGSSYNEQFF | TGTGCCAGCAGCCGAGCGGGGGGGAGCTCCTACAATGAGCAGTTCTTC
NA | TRBJ2-7 | TRBV4-1 | NA | CASSQTTGSPYYEQYF | TGCGCCAGCAGCCAAACTACAGGGTCCCCCTACTACGAGCAGTACTTC
TRBD2 | TRBJ2-2 | TRBV5-1 | NA | CASSLVLAGNTGELFF | TGCGCCAGCAGCTTGGTGCTAGCGGGGAACACCGGGGAGCTGTTTTTT
TRBD1 | TRBJ1-2 | TRBV4-2 | NA | CASSHLSGQGDYGYTF | TGTGCCAGCAGCCACCTCTCCGGACAGGGTGACTATGGCTACACCTTC
TRBD2 | TRBJ2-7 | TRBV7-2 | NA | CASSFFSGRGNEQYF | TGTGCCAGCAGCTTTTTCAGCGGGAGAGGGAACGAGCAGTACTTC